Listed below are T cell receptor beta chains from one sample, sequenced in a study of T cells in localized non-small cell lung cancer. The table came from immunoSEQ multiplex PCR; TCRdb's copy has only in-frame clones and leaves some out. The top ten hold around 3.2% of the sample, which has 31,000 or so clones, approximately 91% seen once. The starting material was peripheral blood, obtained before any cancer treatment. The receptors originated from a female donor over 55 with stage I lung adenocarcinoma. The CDR3 runs from the conserved cysteine through the conserved F or W. The D gene is left open where the match is weak. The size entry is marked missing in some rows and otherwise reads once, few, many or a size class.

size: .
D: TRBD2
V: TRBV11-3
J: TRBJ2-3
DNA: TGTGCCAGCAGCTCCGGGAGGCCGAGCACAGATACGCAGTATTTT
CDR3: CASSSGRPSTDTQYF

size: .
D: TRBD2
V: TRBV7-2
J: TRBJ2-5
DNA: TGTGCCAGCAGCTTACAACTAGCGGGGGGCCAAGAGACCCAGTACTTC
CDR3: CASSLQLAGGQETQYF

size: .
D: .
V: TRBV18
J: TRBJ1-2
DNA: TGTGCCAGCTCACCACAGGATAGCAACTATGGCTACACCTTC
CDR3: CASSPQDSNYGYTF

size: .
D: TRBD2
V: TRBV19
J: TRBJ2-7
DNA: TGTGCCAGTAGTGGCGGACTAGCGGGAGGGCTGTACGAGCAGTACTTC
CDR3: CASSGGLAGGLYEQYF

size: .
D: TRBD1
V: TRBV28
J: TRBJ2-2
DNA: TGTGCCAGCAGTACCTATACAGGGGTGAACACCGGGGAGCTGTTTTTT
CDR3: CASSTYTGVNTGELFF

size: .
D: .
V: TRBV6-5
J: TRBJ1-1
DNA: TGTGCCAGCAGCCACCTGGGGTTGGGCACTGAAGCTTTCTTT
CDR3: CASSHLGLGTEAFF

size: few
D: TRBD1
V: TRBV6-4
J: TRBJ1-2
DNA: TGTGCCAGCAGTTCCTCACAGGGGTCTAACTATGGCTACACCTTC
CDR3: CASSSSQGSNYGYTF

size: .
D: TRBD1
V: TRBV30
J: TRBJ1-4
DNA: TGTGCCTGGAACCGGGACAGGGGAGAAAAACTGTTTTTT
CDR3: CAWNRDRGEKLFF

size: .
D: TRBD2
V: TRBV9
J: TRBJ2-2
DNA: TGTGCCAGCAGCGCCCATTTGGCGGGAGTCACCGGGGAGCTGTTTTTT
CDR3: CASSAHLAGVTGELFF

size: .
D: .
V: TRBV19
J: TRBJ1-1
DNA: TGTGCCAGTAGTCAACGGGGTTATGGCACTGAAGCTTTCTTT
CDR3: CASSQRGYGTEAFF

size: .
D: .
V: TRBV2
J: TRBJ2-7
DNA: TGTGCCAGCATCGGGACGGGGTCCTACGAGCAGTACTTC
CDR3: CASIGTGSYEQYF

size: once
D: .
V: TRBV28
J: TRBJ1-1
DNA: TGTGCCAGCAGTTTACACTCGGGGCGAAACACTGAAGCTTTCTTT
CDR3: CASSLHSGRNTEAFF

size: once
D: .
V: TRBV7-9
J: TRBJ2-7
DNA: TGTGCCAGCAGCCTAGACACCTGGGAGACCTACGAGCAGTACTTC
CDR3: CASSLDTWETYEQYF

size: .
D: .
V: TRBV18
J: TRBJ1-1
DNA: TGTGCCAGCTCACCACAGGAGGGAATGGACACTGAAGCTTTCTTT
CDR3: CASSPQEGMDTEAFF

size: .
D: .
V: TRBV5-5
J: TRBJ1-2
DNA: TGTGCCAGCACCCCGGCCGTGTCGTCGGACTATGGCTACACCTTC
CDR3: CASTPAVSSDYGYTF

size: .
D: .
V: TRBV7-2
J: TRBJ1-1
DNA: TGTGCCAGCAGCCCCAGAGAAAACACTGAAGCTTTCTTT
CDR3: CASSPRENTEAFF

size: .
D: TRBD1
V: TRBV27
J: TRBJ2-3
DNA: TGTGCCAGCAGTAGTTGGGACAGGAGGATCACAGATACGCAGTATTTT
CDR3: CASSSWDRRITDTQYF

size: .
D: TRBD1
V: TRBV11-2
J: TRBJ1-2
DNA: TGTGCCAGCAGCGAGGGACAGGGGGCGCATGGCTACACCTTC
CDR3: CASSEGQGAHGYTF

size: .
D: .
V: TRBV9
J: TRBJ2-3
DNA: TGTGCCAGCAGTGTCCGAGGGGATACGCAGTATTTT
CDR3: CASSVRGDTQYF

size: few
D: .
V: TRBV11-3
J: TRBJ2-7
DNA: TGTGCCAGCAGCCCTGGGAGCTCCTACGAGCAGTACTTC
CDR3: CASSPGSSYEQYF

size: .
D: .
V: TRBV27
J: TRBJ1-2
DNA: TGTGCCAGCAGTACACTGGCTTCGGGCTACACCTTC
CDR3: CASSTLASGYTF

size: .
D: .
V: TRBV5-1
J: TRBJ1-5
DNA: TGCGCCAGCAGCTTGGAAGGGGATAGCAATCAGCCCCAGCATTTT
CDR3: CASSLEGDSNQPQHF

size: .
D: TRBD2
V: TRBV5-1
J: TRBJ2-3
DNA: TGCGCCAGCAGCTTGCAACAGCGGGAGGCCACAGATACGCAGTATTTT
CDR3: CASSLQQREATDTQYF

size: .
D: TRBD2
V: TRBV7-8
J: TRBJ2-3
DNA: TGTGCCAGCAGCTTAGCAGGGCTCGGGAGGGCCGGAGATACGCAGTATTTT
CDR3: CASSLAGLGRAGDTQYF

size: .
D: TRBD2
V: TRBV9
J: TRBJ2-7
DNA: TGTGCCAGCAGCCTCACAGCGGGAGGGCGTTACGAGCAGTACTTC
CDR3: CASSLTAGGRYEQYF

size: .
D: TRBD2
V: TRBV19
J: TRBJ2-2
DNA: TGTGCCAGTAGCTTCAGCGGGACGAACACCGGGGAGCTGTTTTTT
CDR3: CASSFSGTNTGELFF

size: .
D: .
V: TRBV4-3
J: TRBJ2-2
DNA: TGCGCCAGCAGCCAGACACAGGAAAACGGGGAGCTGTTTTTT
CDR3: CASSQTQENGELFF

size: .
D: TRBD2
V: TRBV6-5
J: TRBJ2-1
DNA: TGTGCCAGCAGTTACTTTAGGGCTAGCGGGATTAATGAGCAGTTCTTC
CDR3: CASSYFRASGINEQFF

size: .
D: .
V: TRBV12-5
J: TRBJ1-2
DNA: TGTGCTAGTGGTTTGCTCCCAGAGCAGGCTCACTATGGCTACACCTTC
CDR3: CASGLLPEQAHYGYTF

size: .
D: .
V: TRBV25-1
J: TRBJ2-7
DNA: TGTGCCAGCAGTGAATATGAGACCGTCAGGCAGTACTTC
CDR3: CASSEYETVRQYF

size: .
D: TRBD1
V: TRBV7-2
J: TRBJ2-5
DNA: TGTGCCAGCAGCTTACAGGGGGCACAGACCCAGTACTTC
CDR3: CASSLQGAQTQYF

size: .
D: TRBD1
V: TRBV5-1
J: TRBJ1-1
DNA: TGCGCCAGCAGCCTATATGGGACAGAGAACACTGAAGCTTTCTTT
CDR3: CASSLYGTENTEAFF

size: .
D: .
V: TRBV5-4
J: TRBJ2-7
DNA: TGTGCCAGCAGCTTGGGGGGTAACAGGGAATCACAGCCCGAGCAGTACTTC
CDR3: CASSLGGNRESQPEQYF

size: .
D: TRBD2
V: TRBV9
J: TRBJ2-1
DNA: TGTGCCAGCAGCCAGCTAGCGGAGTCCTACAATGAGCAGTTCTTC
CDR3: CASSQLAESYNEQFF

size: .
D: .
V: TRBV30
J: TRBJ2-3
DNA: TGTGCCTGGGGGGTGGGGTTTGATGCGGATACGCAGTATTTT
CDR3: CAWGVGFDADTQYF

size: .
D: .
V: TRBV6-5
J: TRBJ1-1
DNA: TGTGCCAGCAGCCTAGGATACGGGGAAGCTTTCTTT
CDR3: CASSLGYGEAFF

size: .
D: .
V: TRBV4-1
J: TRBJ1-1
DNA: TGCGCCAGCAGCCAGGCCTGGGGACAGAACACTGAAGCTTTCTTT
CDR3: CASSQAWGQNTEAFF

size: once
D: TRBD2
V: TRBV7-2
J: TRBJ2-1
DNA: TGTGCCAGCAGCTTGTCGGCGGTCACCACCAGCGGGGAGTTCTTC
CDR3: CASSLSAVTTSGEFF

size: .
D: .
V: TRBV6-5
J: TRBJ2-5
DNA: TGTGCCAGCAGTTACTCGACTACTAGTGGCCAAGAGACCCAGTACTTC
CDR3: CASSYSTTSGQETQYF

size: .
D: TRBD1
V: TRBV11-3
J: TRBJ2-1
DNA: TGTGCCAGCAGCTTAGAACAGGGGGCCAATGAGCAGTTCTTC
CDR3: CASSLEQGANEQFF

size: .
D: .
V: TRBV28
J: TRBJ1-5
DNA: TGTGCCAGCAGTTTGCAGGAGATAACTAGCAATCAGCCCCAGCATTTT
CDR3: CASSLQEITSNQPQHF

size: .
D: .
V: TRBV5-1
J: TRBJ2-1
DNA: TGCGCCAGCAGCTTGGATGGAACCTACAATGAGCAGTTCTTC
CDR3: CASSLDGTYNEQFF

size: .
D: TRBD2
V: TRBV5-5
J: TRBJ2-5
DNA: TGTGCCAGCAGCTTGGTACTAGCGGGAGTGACCCAGTACTTC
CDR3: CASSLVLAGVTQYF

size: .
D: .
V: TRBV7-6
J: TRBJ2-6
DNA: TGTGCCAGCAGCCCACGGGACTTTTCTGGGGCCAACGTCCTGACTTTC
CDR3: CASSPRDFSGANVLTF

size: .
D: TRBD2
V: TRBV28
J: TRBJ2-3
DNA: TGTGCCAGCTTTATGGGAGGGTGGATCGCTTTT
CDR3: CASFMGGWIAF

size: few
D: TRBD1
V: TRBV27
J: TRBJ2-7
DNA: TGTGCCAGCAGTTTGTACGGACAGGGGCCCTACGAGCAGTACTTC
CDR3: CASSLYGQGPYEQYF

size: .
D: .
V: TRBV29-1
J: TRBJ2-5
DNA: TGCAGCGTTGAAAGGTTTAGTGGGCCTGATATCCGTGGGACCCAGTACTTC
CDR3: CSVERFSGPDIRGTQYF